These T cell receptor beta chains were read from a single sample in a study of T-cell memory formation after mild COVID-19. TCRdb reprocessed the 5' RACE reads with MiXCR, giving one entry per CDR3 protein. This table holds 250,000 to 300,000 distinct CDR3 sequences, 15% to 20% found once. The specimen sequenced was PBMCs or a T cell subset sorted from them (not recorded which). Receptor source: a man aged 18-30 years who had mild COVID-19 (a few samples of this study predate the infection). Cell type and time point are not known. The CDR3 runs from the conserved cysteine through the conserved F or W. A D gene is named only where the DNA matches it firmly. The size of a clone is reported for some rows only, either as once, few or many, or as a class for expanded clones.

v_call	j_call	clone_size	d_call	cdr3_nt	cdr3_aa
TRBV20-1	TRBJ2-7	few	-	TGCAGTGCTTTCGGTCAGGGCGCCTACGAGCAGTACTTC	CSAFGQGAYEQYF
TRBV7-2	TRBJ1-3	-	TRBD1	TGTGCCAGCAGCTCCCACAGGGGTGAGAACACCATATATTTT	CASSSHRGENTIYF
TRBV29-1	TRBJ2-2	-	-	TGCAGCGTCGGGCAAGGGACACCAACCGGGGAGCTGTTTTTT	CSVGQGTPTGELFF
TRBV12-3/TRBV12-4	TRBJ1-1	few	TRBD1	TGTGCCAGCAGGACAGGGGGCCGGACTGAAGCTTTCTTT	CASRTGGRTEAFF
TRBV10-3	TRBJ2-1	few	TRBD2	TGTGCCATCAGTGAGTCGGGGAGCGGGGGGTACAATGAGCAGTTCTTC	CAISESGSGGYNEQFF
TRBV5-1	TRBJ2-1	few	TRBD2	TGCGCCAGCAGCGTGCAGCGGGGGGGCGGTAATGAGCAGTTCTTC	CASSVQRGGGNEQFF
TRBV7-8	TRBJ2-1	-	-	TGTGCCAGCAGCTTAGCCAGTTCCCCCAATGAGCAGTTCTTC	CASSLASSPNEQFF
TRBV7-3	TRBJ2-1	many	TRBD2	TGTGCCAGCAGCTCACGACTAGCGGGGGCCAATGAGCAGTTCTTC	CASSSRLAGANEQFF
TRBV7-9	TRBJ2-5	few	-	TGTGCCAGCAGCTTAGGAAGTCATCAAGAGACCCAGTACTTC	CASSLGSHQETQYF
TRBV12-3/TRBV12-4	TRBJ2-3	many	-	TGTGCCAGCAGTTTAGACCCACCCGGCGGCACAGATACGCAGTATTTT	CASSLDPPGGTDTQYF
TRBV12-3/TRBV12-4	TRBJ2-1	-	-	TGTGCCAGCAGTTTAGCGGGTGGAGGGACGGGGAATGAGCAGTTCTTC	CASSLAGGGTGNEQFF
TRBV29-1	TRBJ2-1	-	-	TGCAGCGCCCGGGGGTTCTTGAATGAGCAGTTCTTC	CSARGFLNEQFF
TRBV10-1	TRBJ2-1	few	TRBD1	TGCGCCAGCTCCGGGACAGGGTACAATGAGCAGTTCTTC	CASSGTGYNEQFF
TRBV6-5	TRBJ2-7	-	TRBD1	TGTGCCAGCAGTAACAGGGGGCAGTACGAGCAGTACTTC	CASSNRGQYEQYF